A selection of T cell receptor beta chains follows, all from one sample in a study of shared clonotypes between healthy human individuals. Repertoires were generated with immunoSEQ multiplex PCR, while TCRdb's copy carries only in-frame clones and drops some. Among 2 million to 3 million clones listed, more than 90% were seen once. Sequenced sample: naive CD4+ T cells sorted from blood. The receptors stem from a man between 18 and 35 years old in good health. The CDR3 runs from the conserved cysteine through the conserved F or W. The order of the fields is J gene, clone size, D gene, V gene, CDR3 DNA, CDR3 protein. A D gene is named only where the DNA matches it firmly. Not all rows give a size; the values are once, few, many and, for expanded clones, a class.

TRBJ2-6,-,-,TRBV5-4,TGTGCCAGCACTGGTGTGCACACTCTCTCTGGGGCCAACGTCCTGACTTTC,CASTGVHTLSGANVLTF
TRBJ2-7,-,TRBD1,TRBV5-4,TGTGCCAGCAGCAAAGGACAGGGGGACTCCTACGAGCAGTACTTC,CASSKGQGDSYEQYF
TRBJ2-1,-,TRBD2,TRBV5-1,TGCGCCAGCAGTCGGACTAGCGGAGGAGCGAATGAGCAGTTCTTC,CASSRTSGGANEQFF
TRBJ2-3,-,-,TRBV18,TGTGCCAGCTCACTATCGGGGGGCCGCACAGATACGCAGTATTTT,CASSLSGGRTDTQYF
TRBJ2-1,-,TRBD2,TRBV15,TGTGCCACCAGCAGTCCTTTAGCGGGAAACTACAATGAGCAGTTCTTC,CATSSPLAGNYNEQFF
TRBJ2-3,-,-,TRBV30,TGTGCCTGGAGCAGGGGATCAGGGACTAGCACAGATACGCAGTATTTT,CAWSRGSGTSTDTQYF
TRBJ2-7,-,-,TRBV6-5,TGTGCCAGCAGTGACCCGAGGGATGAGCAGTACTTC,CASSDPRDEQYF
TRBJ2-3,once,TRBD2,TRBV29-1,TGCAGCGCCCAACGACTAGCGGGAGAACTAGATACGCAGTATTTT,CSAQRLAGELDTQYF
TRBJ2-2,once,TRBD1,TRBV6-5,TGTGCCAGCAGTCCCGGGACAGGGGGGGCCGGGGAGCTGTTTTTT,CASSPGTGGAGELFF
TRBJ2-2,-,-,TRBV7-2,TGTGCCAGCAGCTTAGAAGGGGTGAACACCGGGGAGCTGTTTTTT,CASSLEGVNTGELFF
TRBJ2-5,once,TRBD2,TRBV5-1,TGCGCCAGCAGCTTGCCTGGCGGGGGGGGTGAGACCCAGTACTTC,CASSLPGGGGETQYF
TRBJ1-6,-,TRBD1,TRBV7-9,TGTGCCGGTCGGACAGGTCGATCACCCCTCCACTTT,CAGRTGRSPLHF
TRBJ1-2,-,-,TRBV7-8,TGTGCCAGCACAGGGGAAGGGGGGCTCGGCTATGGCTACACCTTC,CASTGEGGLGYGYTF
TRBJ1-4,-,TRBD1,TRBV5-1,TGCGCCAGCAGCCGAACCGGGACAGGGATGGAAAAACTGTTTTTT,CASSRTGTGMEKLFF
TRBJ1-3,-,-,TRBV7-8,TGTGCCAGCAGCTTAGCGCCGTGGGGAAACTCTGGAAACACCATATATTTT,CASSLAPWGNSGNTIYF
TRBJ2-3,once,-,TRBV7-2,TGTGCCAGCAGATTCCCGGGCACAGATACGCAGTATTTT,CASRFPGTDTQYF
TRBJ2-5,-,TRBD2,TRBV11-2,TGTGCCACCGGTGGGCAGGGAGGGGAGACCCAGTACTTC,CATGGQGGETQYF
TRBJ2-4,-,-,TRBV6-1,TGTGCCAGCAGTGAATTCAGGGAGAGTTTAGCCAAAAACATTCAGTACTTC,CASSEFRESLAKNIQYF
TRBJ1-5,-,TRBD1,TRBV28,TGTGCCAGCAGTTTCCCAGGGGGGCAGCAAGTGGGCAATCAGCCCCAGCATTTT,CASSFPGGQQVGNQPQHF
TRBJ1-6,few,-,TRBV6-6,TGTGCCAGCAGTTACCAGCATTCACCCCTCCACTTT,CASSYQHSPLHF
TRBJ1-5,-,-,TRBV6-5,TGTGCCATCAGTGCGGGGGGTCAGAGTCAGCCCCAGCATTTT,CAISAGGQSQPQHF
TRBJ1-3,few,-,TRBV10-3,TGTGCCATCAGTGCCATGGACTCTGGAAACACCATATATTTT,CAISAMDSGNTIYF
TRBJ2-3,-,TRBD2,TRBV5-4,TGTGCCAGCAGCCGGGGGGTTTCAGATACGCAGTATTTT,CASSRGVSDTQYF
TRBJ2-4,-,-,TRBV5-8,TGTGCCAGCAGCTTGCCCTGGATAGCCAAAAACATTCAGTACTTC,CASSLPWIAKNIQYF
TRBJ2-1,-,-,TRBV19,TGTGCCAGTAGACAGACGTCCTACAATGAGCAGTTCTTC,CASRQTSYNEQFF
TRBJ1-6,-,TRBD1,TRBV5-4,TGTGCCAGCAGCTCACAGGGGATGGGTAATTCACCCCTCCACTTT,CASSSQGMGNSPLHF
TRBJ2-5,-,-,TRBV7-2,TGTGCCAGCAGCTTAGGGGCTTCCCAAGAGACCCAGTACTTC,CASSLGASQETQYF
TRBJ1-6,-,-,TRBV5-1,TGCGCCAGCAGCTTGGTGGGGATTCGAGGAGATTCACCCCTCCACTTT,CASSLVGIRGDSPLHF
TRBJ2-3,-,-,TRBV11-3,TGTGCCAGCAGCTTGCGCCAGGGTACGCAGTATTTT,CASSLRQGTQYF
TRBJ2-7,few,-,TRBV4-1,TGCGCCAGCAGCCAAGATCAGGACCGGGGGCAGTACTTC,CASSQDQDRGQYF
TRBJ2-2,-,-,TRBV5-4,TGTGCCAGCAGCTTGACAGGGCTGTACACCGGGGAGCTGTTTTTT,CASSLTGLYTGELFF
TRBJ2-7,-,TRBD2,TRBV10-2,TGCGCCAGCAGTGATTTGCTAGCGGGGAGGTCCTACGAGCAGTACTTC,CASSDLLAGRSYEQYF
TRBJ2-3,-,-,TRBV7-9,TGTGCCAGCAGCCGGGACTTTACTAGCACAGATACGCAGTATTTT,CASSRDFTSTDTQYF
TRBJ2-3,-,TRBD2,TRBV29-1,TGCAGCGTTGATTCGGGGGGGGCGGATACGCAGTATTTT,CSVDSGGADTQYF
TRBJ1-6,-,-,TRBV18,TGTGCCAGCTCAGGTGGCCGAGGGTACTCACCCCTCCACTTT,CASSGGRGYSPLHF
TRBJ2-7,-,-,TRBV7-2,TGTGCCAGCAGCTTAGATTCGGCTAGCGTTAATTCCTACGAGCAGTACTTC,CASSLDSASVNSYEQYF
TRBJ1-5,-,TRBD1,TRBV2,TGTGCCAGCGGGAGAACAGGGGATCAGCCCCAGCATTTT,CASGRTGDQPQHF
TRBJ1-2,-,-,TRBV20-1,TGCAGTGCTGACGTTGGGGAGGGCTACACCTTC,CSADVGEGYTF
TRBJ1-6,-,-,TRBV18,TGTGCCAGCTCACCCCTACAAGGCTCCTATAATTCACCCCTCCACTTT,CASSPLQGSYNSPLHF
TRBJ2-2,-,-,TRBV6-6,TGTGCCAGCAGTTACTCAGGAAACACCGGGGAGCTGTTTTTT,CASSYSGNTGELFF
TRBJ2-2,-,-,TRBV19,TGTGCCAGTAGTACGCCAGGGAAGTACACCGGGGAGCTGTTTTTT,CASSTPGKYTGELFF
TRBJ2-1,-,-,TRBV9,TGTGCCAGCAGCGTAGGCTCCTACAATGAGCAGTTCTTC,CASSVGSYNEQFF
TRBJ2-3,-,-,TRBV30,TGTGCCTGGAGTATGGTGGTGGGCACAGATACGCAGTATTTT,CAWSMVVGTDTQYF
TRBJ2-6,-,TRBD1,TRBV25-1,TGTGCCAGCAGTGAGACAGGGAAGTCTGGGGCCAACGTCCTGACTTTC,CASSETGKSGANVLTF
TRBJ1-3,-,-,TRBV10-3,TGTGCCATAGCCGGGACAACCTCGGGAAACACCATATATTTT,CAIAGTTSGNTIYF
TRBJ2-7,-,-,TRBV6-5,TGTGCCAGCAGTTATGGAGTGCTTTCGTACGAGCAGTACTTC,CASSYGVLSYEQYF
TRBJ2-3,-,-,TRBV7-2,TGTGCCAGCAGCCCCAGGGGGGGCGGGAGCACAGATACGCAGTATTTT,CASSPRGGGSTDTQYF
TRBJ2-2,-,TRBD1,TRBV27,TGTGCCAGCAGTACAGGGGCGAACACCGGGGAGCTGTTTTTT,CASSTGANTGELFF
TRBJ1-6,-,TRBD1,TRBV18,TGTGCCAGCTCATCAACCGGGACAGGGGAATCACCCCTCCACTTT,CASSSTGTGESPLHF